Below, 22 T cell receptor beta chains from the same sample are listed, as sequenced in a study of blood T cell repertoires in COVID-19. Data came from immunoSEQ multiplex PCR; TCRdb stores just in-frame clones and leaves some out. The sample contains a few hundred thousand clones, over 65% of which appear only once. The sequenced material came from peripheral blood. Receptors were obtained from a man aged 55 to 70 who had recovered from COVID-19.

The chain carries TRBV4-1 and TRBJ2-1; maybe TRBD1 (5 bases). Germline V CDR1 and CDR2: MGHRA, YSYEKL. The CDR3 runs 15 residues. Trimming removed 1 base from V and 6 bases from J, with 13 bases in between. The CDR3 DNA is TGCGCCAGCAGCCAAGTACCTACAAGGGGCAATGAGCAGTTCTTC. Residues: CASSQVPTRGNEQFF.

This sequence joins TRBV5-8 and TRBJ2-7; 11 nucleotides align to TRBD2. The CDR3 runs 16 residues. Germline V gene sequence: CDR1 SGHTS, CDR2 YDEGEE. V was pared by 4 bases and J by 3 bases, with 9 bases of the junction left unmatched. CDR3 sequence (DNA): TGTGCCAGCAGCGGGCCGACTAGCGGGGATTTCTACGAGCAGTACTTC. It specifies CASSGPTSGDFYEQYF.

This clone has just one count. The chain links TRBV29-1 to TRBJ2-1; 7 bases match TRBD1. CDR1 and CDR2 (germline): SQVTM, ANQGSEA. Trimming at V came to 6 bases and at J to 10 bases, leaving 12 bases not matched to a gene. This CDR3 region has 13 residues. The CDR3 nucleotides read TGCAGCGTCCGGCGACAGGGTCCGGGGGAGCAGTTCTTC. Translated, it gives CSVRRQGPGEQFF.

J is TRBJ2-7 and V is TRBV30, with TRBD2 matching over 7 bases. CDR3 length equals 14 residues. Per germline, CDR1 GTSNPN and CDR2 SVGIG (reference sequence). V lost 0 bases and J lost 7; bases outside the gene matches: 9. CDR3 region: CAWSVVGRTAEQYF. The CDR3 DNA sequence: TGTGCCTGGAGTGTCGTCGGGAGGACCGCGGAGCAGTACTTC.

This chain links TRBV30 with TRBJ1-1, with a possible D match to TRBD1 (5 bases). V gave up 5 bases and J gave up 1 base, with 8 bases separating them. The CDR3 covers 12 residues. Germline loops: CDR1 GTSNPN, CDR2 SVGIG (reference sequence). This CDR3 is CAWGHPNTEAFF. CDR3 coding DNA: TGTGCCTGGGGACATCCGAACACTGAAGCTTTCTTT.

This clone was seen a few times. This chain uses TRBV5-6 with TRBJ1-1, with D unresolved. The CDR3 spans 13 residues. The germline gives CDR1 SGHDT, CDR2 YYEEEE. Trimming took off 2 bases at V and 0 bases at J, with 5 bases between the two ends. The DNA for the CDR3 is TGTGCCAGCAGCTTAACACTGAACACTGAAGCTTTCTTT. This translates into CASSLTLNTEAFF.

The gene calls are TRBV7-9 and TRBJ1-4; 8 nucleotides align to TRBD1. CDR3 length equals 14 residues. V lost 0 bases, J lost 8 bases, and 2 bases stayed unmatched. CDR1 and CDR2 from the germline V gene are SEHNR and FQNEAQ (reference sequence). CDR3 DNA: TGTGCCAGCAGCTTAGCCAGGGGGCAGGAAAAACTGTTTTTT. This sequence encodes CASSLARGQEKLFF.

This clone was detected only once. The chain uses TRBV7-6 and TRBJ2-5, with D hard to call. The CDR3 is 17 amino acids. Trimming removed 4 bases at V and 0 bases at J, with 18 bases between. Germline V gives CDR1 SGHVS, CDR2 FNYEAQ. CDR3 bases: TGTGCCAGCAGCTCCCGTCCTTTCACTTCGTACCAAGAGACCCAGTACTTC. The encoded protein is CASSSRPFTSYQETQYF.

The genes are TRBV30 and TRBJ1-6; 7 nucleotides match TRBD1. The germline gives CDR1 GTSNPN, CDR2 SVGIG (reference sequence). This CDR3 has 16 amino acids. The ends lost 2 bases at V and 5 bases at J; junction bases unmatched: 9. CDR3 amino acids: CAWSPSLGQNNSPLHF. In nucleotides, the CDR3 is TGTGCCTGGAGTCCCTCCCTGGGACAGAATAATTCACCCCTCCACTTT.

The chain employs TRBV11-3 and TRBJ2-3, with D perhaps TRBD2 (6 bases). CDR3 size: 14 residues. V was pared by 6 bases and J by 6 bases, with 16 bases between. The germline V gene encodes CDR1 SGHNT and CDR2 YENEEA. The CDR3 spells CASSLTSWRDTQYF. The CDR3 bases are TGTGCCAGCAGTCTGACTAGTTGGCGCGATACGCAGTATTTT.

The rearrangement joins TRBV3-1 (or the pseudogene TRBV3-2) to TRBJ1-2; 11 nucleotides match TRBD1. The germline gives CDR1 LGHDT, CDR2 YNNKEL (reference sequence). This CDR3 contains 16 residues. The junction had 7 bases not matched to a gene; V was cut back by 3 bases and J by 4 bases. The CDR3 sequence is CASSQYPGQGVYGYTF. The CDR3 bases are TGTGCCAGCAGCCAGTATCCGGGACAGGGGGTCTATGGCTACACCTTC.

The chain carries TRBV6-5 and TRBJ2-3; 7 nucleotides line up with TRBD2. This CDR3 is built from 14 residues. Per the germline V gene, CDR1 is MNHEY and CDR2 is SVGAGI. The junction had 3 bases not matched to a gene; V was cut back by 5 bases and J by 1 base. As DNA, the CDR3 is TGTGCCAGCAGTCTAGCGGTTCGCACAGATACGCAGTATTTT. This encodes CASSLAVRTDTQYF.

This clone turned up a few times. V and J are TRBV19 and TRBJ1-1; D may be TRBD1 (6 bases). The CDR3 spans 14 residues. Trimming pared 3 bases from V and 1 base from J, leaving 9 bases between. Germline CDR1 is LNHDA and CDR2 is SQIVND (reference sequence). The CDR3 sequence is CASSITQGNTEAFF. DNA of the CDR3: TGTGCCAGTAGTATCACACAGGGGAACACTGAAGCTTTCTTT.

The chain joins TRBV5-1 to TRBJ1-1; 12 positions agree with TRBD1. The trim removed 4 bases at V and 4 bases at J, leaving 11 bases unmatched. Per the germline V gene, CDR1 is SGHRS and CDR2 is YFSETQ. The CDR3 is 17 residues long. The chain's CDR3 is CASSRRDRGLSGTEAFF. The CDR3 DNA reads TGCGCCAGCAGCCGCCGGGACAGGGGGCTCTCGGGCACTGAAGCTTTCTTT.

The rearrangement joins TRBV6-1 to TRBJ2-4; D gene ambiguous. Trimming pared 2 bases from V and 15 bases from J, leaving 17 bases between. Per germline, CDR1 MNHNS and CDR2 SASEGT. The CDR3 is 13 amino acids. In DNA form, the CDR3 reads TGTGCCAGCAGTGAAAGCGTTGTCGACCGGCGGTACTTC. Translated: CASSESVVDRRYF.

This chain connects TRBV29-1 to TRBJ2-3; 8 bases match TRBD1. Germline lookup yields CDR1 SQVTM and CDR2 ANQGSEA. The CDR3 length is 13 residues. V trimming: 5 bases; J trimming: 4 bases; junction bases outside the gene matches: 5. Here the CDR3 reads CSVSRGRADTQYF. CDR3 nucleotides: TGCAGCGTTAGCAGGGGGCGCGCAGATACGCAGTATTTT.

This clone was recorded a few times. V and J are TRBV15 and TRBJ2-7, with TRBD1 matching 7 bases. CDR3 length: 14 amino acids. Germline CDR1 LNHNV, CDR2 YYDKDF (reference sequence). V lost 5 bases and J lost 3; bases outside the gene matches: 7. The CDR3 DNA reads TGTGCCACCAGCTTGGGACAGCTACGCTACGAGCAGTACTTC. Its translation is CATSLGQLRYEQYF.

This chain connects TRBV7-2 to TRBJ2-1; 9 positions match TRBD2. Looked up from germline, CDR1 is SGHTA and CDR2 is FQGNSA. V dropped 2 bases and J dropped 4; count of bases not matched to a gene: 6. The CDR3 is made up of 16 amino acids. CDR3 in DNA: TGTGCCAGCAGCTTACCTCCAGCGGGGGGTTACAATGAGCAGTTCTTC. Translation: CASSLPPAGGYNEQFF.

The chain recombines TRBV7-2 with TRBJ2-7; TRBD2 matches 12 bases. The CDR3 is 15 amino acids. V was clipped by 6 bases and J by 1 base; unmatched bases: 4. Germline CDR1 is SGHTA and CDR2 is FQGNSA. The DNA for the CDR3 is TGTGCCAGCAGGTTGGGACTAGCGGGTTCCTACGAGCAGTACTTC. It is translated as CASRLGLAGSYEQYF.

The rearrangement joins TRBV4-1 to TRBJ2-1, with D possibly being TRBD1 (6 bases). The V gene's germline CDR1 is MGHRA and CDR2 YSYEKL. This CDR3 contains 18 residues. V was cut by 0 bases and J by 3 bases, with 18 bases left in between. The CDR3 coding sequence is TGCGCCAGCAGCCAAGAGCCGTCAGGGGCGGTGTACTACAATGAGCAGTTCTTC. Encoded protein: CASSQEPSGAVYYNEQFF.

The genes are TRBV19 and TRBJ1-1; tentatively, D is TRBD1 (6 bases). Trimming removed 7 bases from V and 4 bases from J, with 13 bases in between. The CDR3 covers 13 residues. Germline values: CDR1 LNHDA, CDR2 SQIVND (reference sequence). CDR3 sequence reads: CASNGGRGTEAFF. The CDR3 DNA is TGTGCCAGTAACGGGGGGCGCGGCACTGAAGCTTTCTTT.

The V and J genes are TRBV5-4 and TRBJ2-3; D is perhaps TRBD1 (6 bases). The germline V gene has CDR1 SGHNT and CDR2 YYREEE (reference sequence). The CDR3 has 16 amino acids. The V and J ends lost 3 bases and 0 bases respectively, with 14 bases between them. For the CDR3, the DNA is TGTGCCAGCAGCTGGGGGCCCAGGATTAGCACAGATACGCAGTATTTT. Residues: CASSWGPRISTDTQYF.